This record covers a single TCR beta chain. Its specificity is not known. This sample is drawn from a study of a mutant IDH1 vaccine in newly diagnosed glioma. Study-level background: Treated patients were roughly 62% male, roughly 38% female, mean age about 41 years. Beforehand, treatment had been radiotherapy, temozolomide, or both; the majority received both. Findings of the study overall: Vaccine-induced immune responses were detected in 93.3% of patients.

The CDR3 consists of 15 residues. The germline CDR1 and CDR2 sequences are SGHTA and FQGTGA. The V and J ends lost 5 bases and 1 base respectively, with 14 bases between them. Sequencing used immunoSEQ multiplex PCR; TCRdb keeps in-frame clones, though not all of them. The sample holds tens of thousands of clones, around four fifths seen once. Time point of the sample: baseline, week 1 (first vaccination visit). The treatment denotes: pre-vaccination baseline after standard-of-care therapy. There were new WHO grade 3 or 4 astrocytomas in the donors, and these were IDH1-mutant and ATRX-lost. J is TRBJ1-1 and V is TRBV7-3; perhaps TRBD1 as D (5 bases). This TCR came from a woman aged 18-29 years with glioma. Some clones in this sample may be carry-over from other donors' samples. The material sequenced was peripheral blood mononuclear cells (PBMCs), taken from a glioma patient treated with radiotherapy, temozolomide or both. CDR3 in DNA: TGTGCCAGCAGCCCGCAGGGACTCAAGAACACTGAAGCTTTCTTT. It translates to CASSPQGLKNTEAFF.